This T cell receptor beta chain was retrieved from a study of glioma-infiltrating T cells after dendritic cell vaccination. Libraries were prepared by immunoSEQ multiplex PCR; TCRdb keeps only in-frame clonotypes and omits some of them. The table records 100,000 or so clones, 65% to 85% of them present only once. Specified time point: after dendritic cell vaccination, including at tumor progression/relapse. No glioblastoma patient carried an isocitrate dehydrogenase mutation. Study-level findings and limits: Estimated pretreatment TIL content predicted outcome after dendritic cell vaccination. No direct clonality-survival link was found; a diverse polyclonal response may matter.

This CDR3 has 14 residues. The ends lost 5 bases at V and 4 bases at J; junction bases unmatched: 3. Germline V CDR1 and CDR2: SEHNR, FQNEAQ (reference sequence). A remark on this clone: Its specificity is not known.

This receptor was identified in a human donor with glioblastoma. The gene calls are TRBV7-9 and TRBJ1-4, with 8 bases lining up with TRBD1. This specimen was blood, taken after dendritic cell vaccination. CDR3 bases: TGTGCCAGCAGCGTACAGGGGGTTAATGAAAAACTGTTTTTT. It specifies CASSVQGVNEKLFF.